These 20 T cell receptor beta chains originate from one sample sequenced in a study of shared clonotypes between healthy human individuals. Generated by immunoSEQ multiplex PCR, the TCRdb table keeps only in-frame clones and is missing some. The data hold hundreds of thousands of clones, with more than 70% observed a single time. Material: memory CD4+ T cells sorted from blood. Documented subset: CD45RA-negative fraction. These receptors were obtained from a woman in her twenties or thirties in good health.

This clone was counted a few times. This chain joins TRBV29-1 and TRBJ2-6, with D possibly matching TRBD1 (6 bases). V lost 6 bases to trimming and J lost 0 bases, with 12 bases between them. The CDR3 sequence is 15 residues long. CDR1 and CDR2 from the germline V gene are SQVTM and ANQGSEA. The CDR3 spells CSVPTGNSGANVLTF. DNA for the CDR3: TGCAGCGTACCGACAGGAAACTCTGGGGCCAACGTCCTGACTTTC.

Ten or more counts support this clone. This sequence joins TRBV5-1 and TRBJ2-5; TRBD2 aligns across 13 bases. J gave up 7 bases and V 5 bases, and 8 bases lay outside the gene matches. The V gene's germline CDR1 is SGHRS and CDR2 YFSETQ. The CDR3 sequence is 15 residues long. CDR3 DNA sequence: TGCGCCAGCAGTACCGGGACTAGCGGGACAGGGACCCAGTACTTC. It is translated as CASSTGTSGTGTQYF.

This clone was detected only once. The chain joins TRBV2 to TRBJ2-7; unclear D gene. Germline loops: CDR1 SNHLY, CDR2 FYNNEI. This CDR3 is 13 amino acids long. Trimming took 1 base from V and 2 from J, leaving 6 bases between them. CDR3 residues: CASSEVSTYEQYF. Here the CDR3 DNA reads TGTGCCAGCAGTGAAGTCAGTACCTACGAGCAGTACTTC.

This clone occurred once. The chain recombines TRBV29-1 with TRBJ2-5, with 10 bases fitting TRBD2. Germline V CDR1 and CDR2: SQVTM, ANQGSEA. V lost 7 bases to trimming and J lost 1 base; unmatched junction nucleotides: 3. The CDR3 loop spans 13 amino acids. The CDR3 sequence is CSGVAGGQETQYF. CDR3 DNA: TGCAGCGGGGTAGCGGGAGGCCAAGAGACCCAGTACTTC.

V and J are TRBV28 and TRBJ2-3; 16 nucleotides line up with TRBD2. Germline V CDR1 and CDR2: MDHEN, SYDVKM. CDR3 length: 17 residues. The trim removed 4 bases at V and 1 base at J, leaving 2 bases unmatched. CDR3 DNA: TGTGCCAGCAGTTCCGGGACTAGCGGGAGGGGCACAGATACGCAGTATTTT. This sequence encodes CASSSGTSGRGTDTQYF.

This clone was picked up one time. This sequence joins TRBV15 and TRBJ2-1; maybe TRBD1 (5 bases). This CDR3 contains 16 residues. V lost 2 bases, J lost 3 bases, and 14 bases lay in between. Germline CDR1 and CDR2: LNHNV and YYDKDF (reference sequence). In nucleotides, the CDR3 is TGTGCCACCAGCAGAATTGGGGCTGGCGGCTACAATGAGCAGTTCTTC. This gives the protein CATSRIGAGGYNEQFF.

The chain couples TRBV19 to TRBJ1-5; D is perhaps TRBD1 (5 bases). In germline, CDR1 is LNHDA, CDR2 SQIVND (reference sequence). The CDR3 runs to 15 residues. Deletions cut 6 bases from V and 2 bases from J, with 14 bases between. The CDR3 spells CASRPSGAGNQPQHF. DNA for the CDR3: TGTGCCAGTAGACCGAGTGGGGCTGGCAATCAGCCCCAGCATTTT.

Ten or more counts support this clone. Other DNA variants within this sample encode the same CDR3. The V gene is TRBV5-1, the J gene TRBJ1-5; D perhaps matches TRBD1 (5 bases). Germline-derived CDR1 and CDR2 are SGHRS and YFSETQ. V was cut by 3 bases and J by 4 bases, with 8 bases left in between. The CDR3 contains 13 residues. The CDR3 DNA reads TGCGCCAGCAGCTGGGACGGGAATCAGCCCCAGCATTTT. This encodes CASSWDGNQPQHF. Full variable domain (remainder filled in from reference TRBV5-1 and TRBJ1-5): KAGVTQTPRYLIKTRGQQVTLSCSPISGHRSVSWYQQTPGQGLQFLFEYFSETQRNKGNFPGRFSGRQFSNSRSEMNVSTLELGDSALYLCASSWDGNQPQHFGDGTRLSIL.

The V gene is TRBV27, the J gene TRBJ2-5; maybe TRBD1 (6 bases). The germline CDR1 and CDR2 sequences are MNHEY and SMNVEV (reference sequence). The CDR3 has 13 residues. Trimming cost V 5 bases and J 5 bases, with 12 bases left between them. The CDR3 nucleotides read TGTGCCAGCAGTCCCAGGGGTCGCGAGACCCAGTACTTC. Its protein product is CASSPRGRETQYF.

The rearrangement links TRBV19 to TRBJ1-5; tentatively, D is TRBD1 (6 bases). The germline CDR1 and CDR2 sequences are LNHDA and SQIVND (reference sequence). CDR3 size: 16 residues. Trimming removed 7 bases at V and 7 bases at J, with 23 bases between. The CDR3 loop is CASTTRGTNSWQPQHF. Written as DNA, the CDR3 is TGTGCCAGTACCACTCGAGGGACAAATTCATGGCAGCCCCAGCATTTT.

This clone was detected only a few times. Other nucleotide sequences from this sample produce the same CDR3. The chain is built from TRBV7-2 and TRBJ2-4; D gene ambiguous. V lost 5 bases and J 0 bases, leaving 11 bases between the germline ends. The CDR3 has 15 residues. The germline CDR1 and CDR2 sequences are SGHTA and FQGNSA. The CDR3 sequence: CASSPTVLAKNIQYF. CDR3 DNA sequence: TGTGCCAGCAGCCCCACGGTATTAGCCAAAAACATTCAGTACTTC.

Details on this clone: Distinct nucleotide sequences in the sample also encode this CDR3. This chain connects TRBV5-1 to TRBJ2-3; D call uncertain. This CDR3 is built from 13 residues. V lost 0 bases and J 4 bases, leaving 6 bases between the germline ends. The germline gives CDR1 SGHRS, CDR2 YFSETQ. The CDR3 DNA sequence: TGCGCCAGCAGCTTGGAGGCCCCAGATACGCAGTATTTT. It yields the protein CASSLEAPDTQYF.

This clone occurred once. In the same sample, other DNA sequences code for this CDR3. The J gene is TRBJ1-2, the V gene TRBV2; D gene unclear. V shed 4 bases and J shed 2 bases, with 8 bases lying between them. CDR1 is SNHLY and CDR2 is FYNNEI in the germline V gene. The CDR3 sequence is 13 residues long. This chain's CDR3 is CASSVRQNYGYTF. The CDR3 region has the DNA TGTGCCAGCAGTGTCCGCCAGAACTATGGCTACACCTTC.

This chain connects TRBV4-1 to TRBJ1-5, with D perhaps matching TRBD1 (5 bases). From germline, CDR1 is MGHRA and CDR2 YSYEKL. Trimming took off 1 base at V and 6 bases at J, with 10 bases between the two ends. The CDR3 loop spans 14 amino acids. DNA of the CDR3: TGCGCCAGCAGCCAAGTGGGGCTTGGTCAGCCCCAGCATTTT. It is translated as CASSQVGLGQPQHF.

This rearrangement joins TRBV5-5 to TRBJ2-2, with 7 nucleotides matching TRBD2. The germline gives CDR1 SGHKS, CDR2 YYEKEE (reference sequence). The CDR3 covers 16 residues. V shed 1 base and J 9 bases; nucleotides not matched to a gene: 12. CDR3 sequence (DNA): TGTGCCAGCAGCTTGTCAGCGGGATATAATGGCCGGGAGCTGTTTTTT. Translated, it gives CASSLSAGYNGRELFF.

The chain combines TRBV21-1 with TRBJ1-1. TRBV21-1 is a known pseudogene. This CDR3 is 12 amino acids long. CDR3 DNA: TGTGCCAGCATTCGAGTAAACACTGAAGCTTTCTTT. It translates to CASIRVNTEAFF.

This clone was detected only once. V gene TRBV28 combines with J gene TRBJ2-1; 10 bases agree with TRBD1. The CDR3 runs to 16 residues. Germline CDR1 reads MDHEN; CDR2 reads SYDVKM. The ends lost 5 bases at V and 1 base at J; junction bases unmatched: 5. CDR3 coding DNA: TGTGCCAGCAGTGCGCCGGGACAGGGGTCCTACAATGAGCAGTTCTTC. This gives the protein CASSAPGQGSYNEQFF.

J is TRBJ1-1 and V is TRBV5-6, with no clear D. Trimming took 4 bases from V and 2 from J, leaving 9 bases between them. CDR1 SGHDT and CDR2 YYEEEE come from the germline V gene. This CDR3 contains 13 residues. The CDR3 DNA is TGTGCCAGCAGCACCATGGGAAACACTGAAGCTTTCTTT. Translated, it gives CASSTMGNTEAFF.

The chain uses TRBV28 and TRBJ1-2, with D maybe TRBD1 (5 bases). Deletions cut 5 bases from V and 3 bases from J, with 13 bases between. The CDR3 is 14 residues long. The V gene's germline CDR1 is MDHEN and CDR2 SYDVKM. The CDR3 loop reads CASSLGQDYYGYTF. The CDR3 nucleotides read TGTGCCAGCAGTCTAGGACAAGACTACTATGGCTACACCTTC.

The rearrangement uses TRBV15 and TRBJ2-7, with no clear D. The V end lost 1 base, the J end lost 6 bases, and 7 bases lay between the germline ends. Germline V CDR1 and CDR2: LNHNV, YYDKDF (reference sequence). The CDR3 loop spans 12 amino acids. The CDR3 sequence: CATSRGVSEQYF. The DNA of the CDR3 is TGTGCCACCAGCAGAGGAGTATCCGAGCAGTACTTC.